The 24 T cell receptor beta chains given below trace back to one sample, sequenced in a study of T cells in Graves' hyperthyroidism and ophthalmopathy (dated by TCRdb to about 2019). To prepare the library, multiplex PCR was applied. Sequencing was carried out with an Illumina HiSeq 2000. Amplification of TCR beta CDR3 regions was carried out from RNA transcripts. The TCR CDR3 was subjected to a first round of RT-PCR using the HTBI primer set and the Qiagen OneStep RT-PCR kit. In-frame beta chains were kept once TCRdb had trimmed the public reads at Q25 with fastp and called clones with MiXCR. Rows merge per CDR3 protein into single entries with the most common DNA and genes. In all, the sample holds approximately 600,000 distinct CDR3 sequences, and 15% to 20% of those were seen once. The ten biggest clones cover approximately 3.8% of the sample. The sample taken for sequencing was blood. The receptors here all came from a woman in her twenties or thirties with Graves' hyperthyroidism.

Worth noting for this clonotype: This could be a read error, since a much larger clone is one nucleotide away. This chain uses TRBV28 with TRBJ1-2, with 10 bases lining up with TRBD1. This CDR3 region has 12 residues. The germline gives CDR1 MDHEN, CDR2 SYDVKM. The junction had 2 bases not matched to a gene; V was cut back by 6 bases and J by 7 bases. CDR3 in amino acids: CASRTGGAGYTF. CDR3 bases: TGTGCCAGCAGGACAGGGGGCGCTGGCTACACCTTC.

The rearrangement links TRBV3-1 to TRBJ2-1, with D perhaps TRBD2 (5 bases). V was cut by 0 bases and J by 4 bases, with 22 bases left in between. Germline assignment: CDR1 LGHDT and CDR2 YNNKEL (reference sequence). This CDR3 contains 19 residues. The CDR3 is CASSQDWGRGQLKYNEQFF. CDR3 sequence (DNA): TGTGCCAGCAGCCAAGATTGGGGTCGGGGTCAGCTAAAATACAATGAGCAGTTCTTC.

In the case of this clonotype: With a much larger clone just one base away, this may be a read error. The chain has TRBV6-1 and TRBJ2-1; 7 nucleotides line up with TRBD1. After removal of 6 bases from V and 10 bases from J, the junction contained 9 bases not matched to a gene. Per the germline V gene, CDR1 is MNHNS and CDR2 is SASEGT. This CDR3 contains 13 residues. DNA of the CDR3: TGTGCCAGCAGAGCTCAGGGGGTTCACGAGCAGTTCTTC. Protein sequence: CASRAQGVHEQFF.

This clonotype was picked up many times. CDR3 protein: CASSLPPQDSTYEQYF. As DNA, the CDR3 is TGTGCCAGCAGTTTACCCCCCCAGGACAGTACCTACGAGCAGTACTTC. The chain has TRBV28 and TRBJ2-7; perhaps TRBD1 as D (6 bases). V lost 2 bases to trimming and J lost 2 bases, with 16 bases between them. Germline CDR1 and CDR2: MDHEN and SYDVKM. This CDR3 contains 16 residues.

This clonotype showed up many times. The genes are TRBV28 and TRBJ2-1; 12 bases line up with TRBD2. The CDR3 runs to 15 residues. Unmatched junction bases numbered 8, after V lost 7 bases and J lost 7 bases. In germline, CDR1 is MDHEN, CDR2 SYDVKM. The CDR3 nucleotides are TGTGCCAGCAATTCCCTAGCGGGAGGGAAGAATGAGCAGTTCTTC. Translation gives CASNSLAGGKNEQFF.

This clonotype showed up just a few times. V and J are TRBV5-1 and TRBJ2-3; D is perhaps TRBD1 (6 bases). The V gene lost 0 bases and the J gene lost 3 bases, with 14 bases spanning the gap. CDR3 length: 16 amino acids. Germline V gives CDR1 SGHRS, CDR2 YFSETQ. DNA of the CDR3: TGCGCCAGCAGCTTGGACGGGCCAGGGGAGACAGATACGCAGTATTTT. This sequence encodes CASSLDGPGETDTQYF.

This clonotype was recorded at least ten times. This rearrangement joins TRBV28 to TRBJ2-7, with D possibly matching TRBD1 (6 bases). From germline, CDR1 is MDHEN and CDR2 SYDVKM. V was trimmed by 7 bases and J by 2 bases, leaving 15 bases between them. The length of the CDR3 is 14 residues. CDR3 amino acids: CASITTTGPYEQYF. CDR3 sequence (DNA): TGTGCCAGCATCACAACGACAGGTCCCTACGAGCAGTACTTC.

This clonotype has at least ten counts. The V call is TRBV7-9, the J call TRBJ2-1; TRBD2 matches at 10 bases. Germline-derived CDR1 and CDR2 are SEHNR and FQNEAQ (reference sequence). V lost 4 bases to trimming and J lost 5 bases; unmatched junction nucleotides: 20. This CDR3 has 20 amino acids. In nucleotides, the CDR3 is TGTGCCAGCAGCTCCAGCCGGGGCAGCGGGAGGGCCAAAGTGGACAATGAGCAGTTCTTC. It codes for CASSSSRGSGRAKVDNEQFF.

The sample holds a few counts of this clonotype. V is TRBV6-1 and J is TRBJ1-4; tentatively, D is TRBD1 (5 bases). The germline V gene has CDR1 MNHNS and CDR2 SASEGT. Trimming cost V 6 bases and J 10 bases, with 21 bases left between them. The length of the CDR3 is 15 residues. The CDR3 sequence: CASSLGTPTNGKLFF. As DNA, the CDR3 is TGTGCCAGCAGCCTCGGGACTCCAACCAACGGAAAACTGTTTTTT.

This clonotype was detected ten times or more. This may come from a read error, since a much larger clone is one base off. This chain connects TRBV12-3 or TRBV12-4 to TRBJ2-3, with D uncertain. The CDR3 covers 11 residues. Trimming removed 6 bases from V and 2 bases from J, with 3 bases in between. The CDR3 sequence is CASRNTDTQYF. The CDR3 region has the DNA TGTGCCAGCAGGAACACAGATACGCAGTATTTT.

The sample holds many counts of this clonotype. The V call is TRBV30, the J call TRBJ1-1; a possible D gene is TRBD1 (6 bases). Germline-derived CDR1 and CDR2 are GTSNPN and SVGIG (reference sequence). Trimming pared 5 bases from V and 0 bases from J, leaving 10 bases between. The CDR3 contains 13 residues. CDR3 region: CAWVGQMNTEAFF. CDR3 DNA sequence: TGTGCCTGGGTCGGACAGATGAACACTGAAGCTTTCTTT.

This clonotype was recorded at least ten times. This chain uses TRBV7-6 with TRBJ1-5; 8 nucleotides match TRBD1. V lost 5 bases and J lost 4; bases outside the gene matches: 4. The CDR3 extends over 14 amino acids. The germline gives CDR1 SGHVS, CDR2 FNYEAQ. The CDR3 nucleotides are TGTGCCAGCAGCCCCAGGACAGGGAATCAGCCCCAGCATTTT. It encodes CASSPRTGNQPQHF.

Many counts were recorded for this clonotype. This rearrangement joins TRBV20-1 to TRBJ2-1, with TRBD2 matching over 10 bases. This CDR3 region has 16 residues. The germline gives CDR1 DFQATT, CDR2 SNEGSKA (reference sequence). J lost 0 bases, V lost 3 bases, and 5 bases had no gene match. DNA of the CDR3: TGCAGTGCTAGTCAAGCTAGCGGGAGCTCCTACAATGAGCAGTTCTTC. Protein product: CSASQASGSSYNEQFF.

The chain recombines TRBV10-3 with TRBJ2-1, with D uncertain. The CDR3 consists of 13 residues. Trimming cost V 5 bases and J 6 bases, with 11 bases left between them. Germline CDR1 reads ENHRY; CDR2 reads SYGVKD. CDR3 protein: CAISLGAFNEQFF. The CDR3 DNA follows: TGTGCCATCAGTCTGGGCGCTTTCAATGAGCAGTTCTTC.

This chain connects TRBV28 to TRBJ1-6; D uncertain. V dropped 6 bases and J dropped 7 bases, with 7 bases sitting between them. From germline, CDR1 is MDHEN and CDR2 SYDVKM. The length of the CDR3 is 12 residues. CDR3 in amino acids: CASSSLNSPLHF. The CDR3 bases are TGTGCCAGCAGCTCTCTCAATTCACCCCTCCACTTT. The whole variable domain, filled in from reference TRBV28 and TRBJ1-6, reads DVKVTQSSRYLVKRTGEKVFLECVQDMDHENMFWYRQDPGLGLRLIYFSYDVKMKEKGDIPEGYSVSREKKERFSLILESASTNQTSMYLCASSSLNSPLHFGNGTRLTVT.

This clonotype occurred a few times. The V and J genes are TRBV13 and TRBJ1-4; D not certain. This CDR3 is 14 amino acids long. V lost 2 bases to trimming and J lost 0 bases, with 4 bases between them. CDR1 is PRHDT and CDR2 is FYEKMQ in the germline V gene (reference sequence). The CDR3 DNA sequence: TGTGCCAGCAGCTTAAAAACAACTAATGAAAAACTGTTTTTT. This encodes CASSLKTTNEKLFF.

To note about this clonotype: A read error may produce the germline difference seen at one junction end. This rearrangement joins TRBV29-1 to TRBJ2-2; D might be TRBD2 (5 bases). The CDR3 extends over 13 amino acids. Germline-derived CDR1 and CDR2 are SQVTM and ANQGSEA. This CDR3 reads CSVEDQDTGELLF. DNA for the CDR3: TGCAGCGTTGAGGACCAAGACACCGGGGAGCTGTTGTTT.

CDR3 coding DNA: TGCGCCAGCAGAAGGGGCGACGGACCGATGAACACTGAAGCTTTCTTT. Protein: CASRRGDGPMNTEAFF. V and J are TRBV5-1 and TRBJ1-1; the D gene is possibly TRBD1 (5 bases). Trimming left V 5 bases short and J 0 bases short, with 17 bases between. CDR1 is SGHRS, CDR2 YFSETQ, per germline. The length of the CDR3 is 16 residues.

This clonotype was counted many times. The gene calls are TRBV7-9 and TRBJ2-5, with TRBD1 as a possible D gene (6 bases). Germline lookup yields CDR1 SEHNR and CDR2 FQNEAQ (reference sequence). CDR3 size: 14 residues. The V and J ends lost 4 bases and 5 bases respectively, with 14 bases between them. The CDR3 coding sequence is TGTGCCAGCAGCTCTTCCTTAAGGGGGGAGACCCAGTACTTC. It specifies CASSSSLRGETQYF.

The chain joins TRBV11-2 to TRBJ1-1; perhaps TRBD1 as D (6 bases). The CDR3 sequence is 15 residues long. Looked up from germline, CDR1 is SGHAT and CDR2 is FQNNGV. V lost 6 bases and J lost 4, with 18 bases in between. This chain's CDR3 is CASRHGGGRGTEAFF. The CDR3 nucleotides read TGTGCCAGCAGACATGGCGGGGGGCGAGGCACTGAAGCTTTCTTT.

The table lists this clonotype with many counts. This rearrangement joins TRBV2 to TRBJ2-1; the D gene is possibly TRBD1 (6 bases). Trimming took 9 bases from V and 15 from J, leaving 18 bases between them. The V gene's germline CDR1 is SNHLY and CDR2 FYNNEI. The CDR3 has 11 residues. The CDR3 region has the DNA TGTGCCAGTACTTACGCACAGGGCCGGTTCTTC. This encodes CASTYAQGRFF. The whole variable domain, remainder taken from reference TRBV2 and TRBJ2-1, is EPEVTQTPSHQVTQMGQEVILRCVPISNHLYFYWYRQILGQKVEFLVSFYNNEISEKSEIFDDQFSVERPDGSNFTLKIRSTKLEDSAMYFCASTYAQGRFFGPGTRLTVL.

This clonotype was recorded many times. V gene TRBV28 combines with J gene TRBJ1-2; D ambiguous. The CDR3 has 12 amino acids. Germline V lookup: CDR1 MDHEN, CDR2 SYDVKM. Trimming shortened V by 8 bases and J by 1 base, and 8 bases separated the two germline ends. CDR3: CASGTHNYGYTF. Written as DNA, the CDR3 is TGTGCCAGCGGTACACATAACTATGGCTACACCTTC.

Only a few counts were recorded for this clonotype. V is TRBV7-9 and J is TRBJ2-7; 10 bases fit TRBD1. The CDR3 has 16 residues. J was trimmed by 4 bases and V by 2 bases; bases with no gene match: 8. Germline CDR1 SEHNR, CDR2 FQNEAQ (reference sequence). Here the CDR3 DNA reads TGTGCCAGCAGCTTAAGGGACAGGGGCCGAGATTACGAGCAGTACTTC. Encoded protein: CASSLRDRGRDYEQYF.

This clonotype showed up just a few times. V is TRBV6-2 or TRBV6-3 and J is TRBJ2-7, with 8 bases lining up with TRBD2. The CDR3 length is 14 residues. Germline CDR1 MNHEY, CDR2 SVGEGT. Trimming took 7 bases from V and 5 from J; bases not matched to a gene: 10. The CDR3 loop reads CASIHDGGVHEQYF. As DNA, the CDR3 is TGTGCCAGCATACACGACGGGGGGGTCCACGAGCAGTACTTC.